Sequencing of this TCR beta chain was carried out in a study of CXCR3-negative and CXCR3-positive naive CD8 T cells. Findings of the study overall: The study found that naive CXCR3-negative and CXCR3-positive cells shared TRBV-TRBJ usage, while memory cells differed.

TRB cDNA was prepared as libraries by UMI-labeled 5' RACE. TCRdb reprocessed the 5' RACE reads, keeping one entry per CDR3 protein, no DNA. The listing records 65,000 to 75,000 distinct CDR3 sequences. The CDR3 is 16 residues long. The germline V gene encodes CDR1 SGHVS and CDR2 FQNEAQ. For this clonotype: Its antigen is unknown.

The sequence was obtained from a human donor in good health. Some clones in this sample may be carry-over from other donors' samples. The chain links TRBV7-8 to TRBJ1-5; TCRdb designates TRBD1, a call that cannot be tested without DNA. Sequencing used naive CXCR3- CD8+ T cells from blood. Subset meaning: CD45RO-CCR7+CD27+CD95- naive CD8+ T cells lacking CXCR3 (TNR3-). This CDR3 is CASSYKQGGDNQPQHF.